This T cell receptor beta chain was recorded in a study of cytomegalovirus exposure and HLA in healthy donors. Study-level information: An early release of data contained 75 million to 90 million unique TCRs, which came from HLA-typed donors.

Primers included in the PCR were 60 Vbeta and 13 Jbeta primers. Repertoires were generated with immunoSEQ multiplex PCR, while TCRdb's copy carries only in-frame clones and drops some. The table has 50,000 to 70,000 clones, about three quarters seen once. Only a few counts were recorded for this clone. The CDR3 runs to 16 residues. Germline CDR1 LGHNA, CDR2 YSLEER. V was pared by 1 base and J by 4 bases, with 6 bases of the junction left unmatched. The specimen was PBMCs. V is TRBV4-3 and J is TRBJ2-3, with 9 bases matching TRBD2. This TCR derives from a female donor in good health and CMV-seronegative. In nucleotides, the CDR3 is TGCGCCAGCAGCCAAGCTGTAGCGGGAGCCTCAGATACGCAGTATTTT. This translates into CASSQAVAGASDTQYF.